Here is one T cell receptor (beta chain) with its context. The antigen is undetermined. These data originate in a study of shared clonotypes between healthy human individuals. The study's findings and limits: Relative to clonotypes present in all four donors, those not shared had lower generation probabilities. The genetic and exposure-history diversity represented was limited by few donors. Researchers sampled only blood; tissue repertoires likely differ.

This CDR3 has 15 amino acids. Germline V gene sequence: CDR1 SGHTA, CDR2 FQGNSA. V was trimmed by 5 bases and J by 1 base, leaving 15 bases between them. Produced via immunoSEQ multiplex PCR; TCRdb's table is partial and in-frame only. The sample holds under 1,100,000 clones; approximately 72% are singletons and the top ten take 1.4%. The specimen was memory CD4+ T cells sorted from blood. Regarding subset: CD45RA-negative fraction. This clonotype was sampled from a man between 18 and 35 years old in good health. The gene calls are TRBV7-2 and TRBJ2-7; D ambiguous. DNA of the CDR3: TGTGCCAGCAGCCGTCTTCGGGTCGTTTCCTACGAGCAGTACTTC. This encodes CASSRLRVVSYEQYF. The variable domain in full, with the rest retrieved from reference TRBV7-2 and TRBJ2-7, is GAGVSQSPSNKVTEKGKDVELRCDPISGHTALYWYRQSLGQGLEFLIYFQGNSAPDKSGLPSDRFSAERTGGSVSTLTIQRTQQEDSAVYLCASSRLRVVSYEQYFGPGTRLTVT.